This T cell receptor beta chain was sequenced during a study of cytomegalovirus exposure and HLA in healthy donors. Study-level results: While the bulk of TCR sequences proved rare, some public TCRs turned up in many donors.

Germline CDR1 reads MNHNS; CDR2 reads SASEGT. Trimming removed 2 bases from V and 3 bases from J, with 8 bases in between. The CDR3 length is 13 residues. A note on this clone: Its specificity is unknown.

Sequenced by immunoSEQ multiplex PCR; TCRdb stores in-frame clones only, minus some. The sample has around 150,000 clones, around 82% seen once. This TCR came from a man aged 30-40 years in good health and CMV-seropositive. Source material: PBMCs. The chain employs TRBV6-1 and TRBJ2-7; D ambiguous. This CDR3 is CASSENSLYEQYF. CDR3 DNA sequence: TGTGCCAGCAGTGAAAATAGTCTCTACGAGCAGTACTTC.